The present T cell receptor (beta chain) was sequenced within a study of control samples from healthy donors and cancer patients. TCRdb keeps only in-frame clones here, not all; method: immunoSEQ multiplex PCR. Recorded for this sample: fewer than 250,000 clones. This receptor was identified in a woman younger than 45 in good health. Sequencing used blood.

The CDR3 loop is CASRSVGTQYF. CDR3 coding DNA: TGTGCCAGCAGGTCTGTTGGGACCCAGTACTTC. The chain links TRBV6-5 to TRBJ2-5; D is uncertain. The CDR3 contains 11 residues. Trimming shortened V by 6 bases and J by 7 bases, and 9 bases separated the two germline ends. Germline V gene sequence: CDR1 MNHEY, CDR2 SVGAGI.